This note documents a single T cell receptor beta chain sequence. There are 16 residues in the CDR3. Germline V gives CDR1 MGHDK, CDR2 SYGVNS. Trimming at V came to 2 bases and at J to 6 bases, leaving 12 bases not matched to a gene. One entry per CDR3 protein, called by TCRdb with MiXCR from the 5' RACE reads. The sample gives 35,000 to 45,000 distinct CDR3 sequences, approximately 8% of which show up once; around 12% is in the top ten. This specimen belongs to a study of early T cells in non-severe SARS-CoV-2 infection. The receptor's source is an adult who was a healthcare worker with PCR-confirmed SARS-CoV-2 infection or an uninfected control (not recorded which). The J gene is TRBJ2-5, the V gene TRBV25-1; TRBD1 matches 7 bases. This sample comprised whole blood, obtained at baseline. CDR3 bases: TGTGCCAGCAGTGAACCTCCCCCCCGGACAGGTCAGACCCAGTACTTC. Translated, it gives CASSEPPPRTGQTQYF.